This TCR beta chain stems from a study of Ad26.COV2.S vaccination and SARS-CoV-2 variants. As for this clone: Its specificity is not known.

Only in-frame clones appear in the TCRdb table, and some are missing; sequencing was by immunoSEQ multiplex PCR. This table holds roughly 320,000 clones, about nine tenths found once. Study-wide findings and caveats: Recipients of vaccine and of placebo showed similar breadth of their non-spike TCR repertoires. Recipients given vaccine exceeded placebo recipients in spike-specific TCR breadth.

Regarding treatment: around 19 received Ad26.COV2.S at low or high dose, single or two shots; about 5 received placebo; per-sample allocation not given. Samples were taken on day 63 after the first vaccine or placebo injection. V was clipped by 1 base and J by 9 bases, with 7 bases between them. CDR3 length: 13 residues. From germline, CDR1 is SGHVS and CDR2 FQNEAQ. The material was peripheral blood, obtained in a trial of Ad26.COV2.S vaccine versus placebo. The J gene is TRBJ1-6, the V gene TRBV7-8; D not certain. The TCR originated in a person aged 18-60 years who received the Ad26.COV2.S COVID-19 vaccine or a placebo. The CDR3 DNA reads TGTGCCAGCAGCTTAGTCCCGGGTTCACCCCTCCACTTT. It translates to CASSLVPGSPLHF.